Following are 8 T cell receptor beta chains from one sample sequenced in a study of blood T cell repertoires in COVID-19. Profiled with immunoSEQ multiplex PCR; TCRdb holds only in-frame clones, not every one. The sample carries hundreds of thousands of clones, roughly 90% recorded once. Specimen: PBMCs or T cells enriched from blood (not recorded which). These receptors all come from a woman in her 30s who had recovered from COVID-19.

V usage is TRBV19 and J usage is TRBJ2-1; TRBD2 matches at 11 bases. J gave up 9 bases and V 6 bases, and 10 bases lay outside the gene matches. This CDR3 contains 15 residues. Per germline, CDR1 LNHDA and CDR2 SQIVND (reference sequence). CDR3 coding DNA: TGTGCCAGTAGGACGACTAGCGGGGAGGTTCCTGAGCAGTTCTTC. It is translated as CASRTTSGEVPEQFF.

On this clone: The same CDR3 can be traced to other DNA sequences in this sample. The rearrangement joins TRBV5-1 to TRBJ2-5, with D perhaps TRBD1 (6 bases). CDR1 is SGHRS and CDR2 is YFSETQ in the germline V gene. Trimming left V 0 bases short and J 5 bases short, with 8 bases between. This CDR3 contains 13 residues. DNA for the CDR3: TGCGCCAGCAGCTTGGGGCAGGGGGAGACCCAGTACTTC. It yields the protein CASSLGQGETQYF.

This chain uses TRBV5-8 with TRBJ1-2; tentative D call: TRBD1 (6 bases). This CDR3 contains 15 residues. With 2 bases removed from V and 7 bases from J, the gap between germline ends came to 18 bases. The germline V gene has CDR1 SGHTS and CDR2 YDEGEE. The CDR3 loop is CASSFSRAGASGYTF. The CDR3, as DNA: TGTGCCAGCAGCTTTTCTAGGGCAGGGGCTAGTGGCTACACCTTC. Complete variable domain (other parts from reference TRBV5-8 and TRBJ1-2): EAGVTQSPTHLIKTRGQQATLRCSPISGHTSVYWYQQALGLGLQFLLWYDEGEERNRGNFPPRFSGRQFPNYSSELNVNALELEDSALYLCASSFSRAGASGYTFGSGTRLTVV.

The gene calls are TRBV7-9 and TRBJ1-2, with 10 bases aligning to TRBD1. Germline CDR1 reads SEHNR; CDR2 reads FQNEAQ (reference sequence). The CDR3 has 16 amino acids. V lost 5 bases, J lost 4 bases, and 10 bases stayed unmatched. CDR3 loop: CASSAQGQGRGYGYTF. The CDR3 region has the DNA TGTGCCAGCAGCGCGCAGGGACAGGGGCGGGGCTATGGCTACACCTTC.

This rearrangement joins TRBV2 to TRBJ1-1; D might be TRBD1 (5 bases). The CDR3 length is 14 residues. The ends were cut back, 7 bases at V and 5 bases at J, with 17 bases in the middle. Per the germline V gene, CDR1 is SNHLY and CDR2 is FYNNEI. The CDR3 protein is CASKEDRRRTEAFF. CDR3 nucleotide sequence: TGTGCCAGCAAAGAAGACAGACGGCGGACTGAAGCTTTCTTT.

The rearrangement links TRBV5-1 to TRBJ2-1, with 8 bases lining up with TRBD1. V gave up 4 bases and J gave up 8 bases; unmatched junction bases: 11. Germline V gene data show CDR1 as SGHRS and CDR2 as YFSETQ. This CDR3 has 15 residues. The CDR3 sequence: CASSPGQGRVYEQFF. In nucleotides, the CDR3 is TGCGCCAGCAGCCCCGGACAGGGCAGGGTCTATGAGCAGTTCTTC.

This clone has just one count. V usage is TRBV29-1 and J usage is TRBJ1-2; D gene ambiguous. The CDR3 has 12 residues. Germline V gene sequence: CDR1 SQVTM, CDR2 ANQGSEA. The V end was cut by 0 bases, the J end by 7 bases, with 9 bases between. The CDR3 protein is CSVEDGRGGYTF. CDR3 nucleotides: TGCAGCGTTGAAGATGGCAGAGGTGGCTACACCTTC.

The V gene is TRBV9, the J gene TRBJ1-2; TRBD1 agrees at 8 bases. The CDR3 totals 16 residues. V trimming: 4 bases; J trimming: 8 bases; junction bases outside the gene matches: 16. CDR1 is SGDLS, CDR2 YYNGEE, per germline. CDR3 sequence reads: CASSLTGEVGSEGYTF. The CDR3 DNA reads TGTGCCAGCAGCCTGACAGGGGAGGTCGGCTCGGAAGGCTACACCTTC. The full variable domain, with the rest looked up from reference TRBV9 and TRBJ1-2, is DSGVTQTPKHLITATGQRVTLRCSPRSGDLSVYWYQQSLDQGLQFLIQYYNGEERAKGNILERFSAQQFPDLHSELNLSSLELGDSALYFCASSLTGEVGSEGYTFGSGTRLTVV.